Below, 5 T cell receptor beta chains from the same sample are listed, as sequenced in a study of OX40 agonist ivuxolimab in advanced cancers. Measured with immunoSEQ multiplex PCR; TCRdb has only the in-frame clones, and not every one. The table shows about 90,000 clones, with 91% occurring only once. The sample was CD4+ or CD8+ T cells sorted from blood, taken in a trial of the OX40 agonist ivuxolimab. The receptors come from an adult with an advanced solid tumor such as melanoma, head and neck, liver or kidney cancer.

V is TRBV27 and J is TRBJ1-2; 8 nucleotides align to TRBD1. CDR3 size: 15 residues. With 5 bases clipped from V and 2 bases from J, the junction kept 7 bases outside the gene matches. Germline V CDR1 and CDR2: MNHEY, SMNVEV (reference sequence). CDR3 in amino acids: CASSDPGQGNYGYTF. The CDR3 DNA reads TGTGCCAGCAGTGACCCCGGACAGGGCAACTATGGCTACACCTTC.

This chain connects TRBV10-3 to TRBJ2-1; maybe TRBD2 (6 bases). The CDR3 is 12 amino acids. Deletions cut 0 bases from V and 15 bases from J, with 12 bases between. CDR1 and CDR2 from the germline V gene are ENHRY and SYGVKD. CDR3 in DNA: TGTGCCATCAGTGAGTCGGCGGGGAACCTGTTCTTC. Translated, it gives CAISESAGNLFF.

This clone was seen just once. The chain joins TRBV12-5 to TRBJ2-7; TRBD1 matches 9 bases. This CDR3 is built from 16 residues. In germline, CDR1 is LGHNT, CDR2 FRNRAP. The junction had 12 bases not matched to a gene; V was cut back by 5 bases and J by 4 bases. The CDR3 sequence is CASGPEPGQGRYEQYF. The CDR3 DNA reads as TGTGCTAGTGGTCCGGAACCGGGACAGGGTAGGTACGAGCAGTACTTC. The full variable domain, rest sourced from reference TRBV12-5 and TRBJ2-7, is DARVTQTPRHKVTEMGQEVTMRCQPILGHNTVFWYRQTMMQGLELLAYFRNRAPLDDSGMPKDRFSAEMPDATLATLKIQPSEPRDSAVYFCASGPEPGQGRYEQYFGPGTRLTVT.

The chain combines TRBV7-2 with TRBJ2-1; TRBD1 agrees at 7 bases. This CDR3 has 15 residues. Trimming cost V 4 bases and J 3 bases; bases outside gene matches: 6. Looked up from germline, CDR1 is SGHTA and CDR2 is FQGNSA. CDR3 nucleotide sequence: TGTGCCAGCAGCTCCGGGACAGAGATCTACAATGAGCAGTTCTTC. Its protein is CASSSGTEIYNEQFF.

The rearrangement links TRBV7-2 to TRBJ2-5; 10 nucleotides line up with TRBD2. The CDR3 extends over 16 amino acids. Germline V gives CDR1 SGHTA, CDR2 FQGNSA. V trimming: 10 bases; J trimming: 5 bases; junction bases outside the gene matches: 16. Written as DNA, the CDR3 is TGTGCCACTAGAGGGGGCAGCGGGAGGGCCAAGGAGACCCAGTACTTC. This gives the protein CATRGGSGRAKETQYF.